The clone carrying this T cell receptor (beta chain) occurred a few times. Its antigen is unknown. This entry comes from a study of blood T cells in healthy people across ages. PCR was performed a second time for about 6 to 12 cycles using a sample-barcoded 5' primer and a J-beta primer mix. TCRdb re-called the 5' RACE reads through MiXCR, storing one row per CDR3 protein. The data contain around 870,000 distinct CDR3 sequences, around 30% of them singletons. CDR3 length equals 17 residues. Deletions cut 3 bases from V and 0 bases from J, with 15 bases between. Study outcomes and limitations: Possibly confounding the expanded clonotype changes was the fact that donor CMV status was unknown.

This TCR came from a woman of 80 years or more in good health. The rearrangement joins TRBV12-3 or TRBV12-4 to TRBJ1-5, with D possibly being TRBD1 (5 bases). The sample taken for sequencing was blood. The CDR3 spells CASSFGIGTNSNQPQHF. CDR3 nucleotide sequence: TGTGCCAGCAGTTTTGGGATCGGGACGAATAGCAATCAGCCCCAGCATTTT.